The 9 T cell receptor beta chains in this list originate from one sample, sequenced in a study of graft-versus-host responses after intestinal transplantation. Method: immunoSEQ multiplex PCR; TCRdb's copy keeps in-frame clones and lacks some. The sample records more than 90,000 clones, about 92% being singletons. The antigens of these receptors remain unknown. Source: unstimulated CD8+ T cells sorted from spleen or lymph node cells, taken before transplant. The receptors shown here come from a human donor who was the organ donor for an intestinal transplant.

The chain joins TRBV9 to TRBJ2-3; 7 nucleotides agree with TRBD2. Germline V lookup: CDR1 SGDLS, CDR2 YYNGEE. This CDR3 has 16 residues. J lost 0 bases, V lost 0 bases, and 4 bases had no gene match. In DNA, the CDR3 is TGTGCCAGCAGCGTAGGGGCTAGCGGCAGCACAGATACGCAGTATTTT. It codes for CASSVGASGSTDTQYF. Complete variable domain (other parts from reference TRBV9 and TRBJ2-3): DSGVTQTPKHLITATGQRVTLRCSPRSGDLSVYWYQQSLDQGLQFLIQYYNGEERAKGNILERFSAQQFPDLHSELNLSSLELGDSALYFCASSVGASGSTDTQYFGPGTRLTVL.

The genes are TRBV6-1 and TRBJ2-3; D is unclear. This CDR3 has 13 amino acids. Germline V gene lookup returns CDR1 MNHNS and CDR2 SASEGT. The V end lost 6 bases, the J end lost 13 bases, and 20 bases lay between the germline ends. The DNA for the CDR3 is TGTGCCAGCAGGATGCCTAATACTGCGTGGGAGTATTTT. Encoded protein: CASRMPNTAWEYF.

V gene TRBV5-6 combines with J gene TRBJ2-1; D might be TRBD2 (5 bases). This CDR3 contains 12 residues. Trimming stripped 4 bases from V and 7 bases from J, with 9 bases between. Germline CDR1 is SGHDT and CDR2 is YYEEEE. CDR3 DNA sequence: TGTGCCAGCAGCGACGGACTGAATGAGCAGTTCTTC. Translation gives CASSDGLNEQFF.

This chain connects TRBV30 to TRBJ2-1; a weak D match, TRBD1 (6 bases). CDR3 length: 11 amino acids. V lost 0 bases and J 9 bases, leaving 6 bases between the germline ends. CDR1 GTSNPN and CDR2 SVGIG come from the germline V gene (reference sequence). The CDR3 nucleotides read TGTGCCTGGAGTGTAGGGGGTGAGCAGTTCTTC. This encodes CAWSVGGEQFF.

The J gene is TRBJ2-5, the V gene TRBV29-1; TRBD2 aligns across 7 bases. V lost 7 bases and J lost 2; bases outside the gene matches: 10. The CDR3 has 14 residues. Germline loops: CDR1 SQVTM, CDR2 ANQGSEA. DNA of the CDR3: TGCAGCGGCCCAAGGGCTAGCGGTCAAGAGACCCAGTACTTC. Encoded protein: CSGPRASGQETQYF.

The chain carries TRBV4-3 and TRBJ2-5; 9 nucleotides agree with TRBD2. This CDR3 contains 15 residues. The germline V gene encodes CDR1 LGHNA and CDR2 YSLEER. V was pared by 1 base and J by 5 bases, with 5 bases of the junction left unmatched. CDR3 amino acids: CASSQGTSVEETQYF. The CDR3 DNA is TGCGCCAGCAGCCAAGGGACTAGCGTTGAGGAGACCCAGTACTTC.

The J gene is TRBJ2-3, the V gene TRBV9; D not certain. Trimming took off 3 bases at V and 6 bases at J, with 17 bases between the two ends. From germline, CDR1 is SGDLS and CDR2 YYNGEE. The CDR3 runs to 15 residues. CDR3 amino acids: CASSATLSIFDTQYF. The CDR3 bases are TGTGCCAGCAGCGCGACATTGAGCATATTTGATACGCAGTATTTT. Combining the CDR3 with reference TRBV9 and TRBJ2-3 gives the whole variable domain DSGVTQTPKHLITATGQRVTLRCSPRSGDLSVYWYQQSLDQGLQFLIQYYNGEERAKGNILERFSAQQFPDLHSELNLSSLELGDSALYFCASSATLSIFDTQYFGPGTRLTVL.

This clone was found a few times. V usage is TRBV4-1 and J usage is TRBJ2-1; TRBD2 matches 8 bases. CDR3 length equals 15 residues. Germline CDR1 MGHRA, CDR2 YSYEKL. The trim removed 4 bases at V and 4 bases at J, leaving 6 bases unmatched. The CDR3 is CASSPSSGPYNEQFF. In DNA form, the CDR3 reads TGCGCCAGCAGCCCGTCTAGCGGGCCGTACAATGAGCAGTTCTTC.

This chain joins TRBV4-2 and TRBJ1-4; D possibly corresponds to TRBD1 (5 bases). V was cut by 0 bases and J by 4 bases, with 12 bases left in between. CDR3 size: 16 residues. Germline CDR1 and CDR2: LGHNA and YNFKEQ. The CDR3 DNA sequence: TGTGCCAGCAGCCAAGAACTCGCCGGGGGTAATGAAAAACTGTTTTTT. It is translated as CASSQELAGGNEKLFF.